One sample yielded the 22 T cell receptor beta chains listed below, sequenced in a study of identical twins. One entry per CDR3 protein, called by TCRdb with MiXCR from the 5' RACE reads. The sample consists of 690,000 or so distinct CDR3 sequences, 8.6% of them appearing once. These data were likewise used in another study, on yellow fever vaccine responses in identical twins.

The sequencing input was PBMCs. These receptors were taken from a woman in her late teens or twenties in good health.

There are a few counts of this clonotype. The chain employs TRBV7-9 and TRBJ2-1, with D unclear. Trimming pared 3 bases from V and 0 bases from J, leaving 15 bases between. This CDR3 comprises 17 residues. Germline V gene lookup returns CDR1 SEHNR and CDR2 FQNEAQ (reference sequence). CDR3 nucleotide sequence: TGTGCCAGCAGCTTTGACGGATCGGGTAGCTCCTACAATGAGCAGTTCTTC. The encoded protein is CASSFDGSGSSYNEQFF.

This clonotype was counted many times. This chain uses TRBV12-3 or TRBV12-4 with TRBJ2-7, with no clear D. CDR3 length equals 13 residues. Trimming left V 0 bases short and J 3 bases short, with 6 bases between. CDR3 sequence (DNA): TGTGCCAGCAGTTTAGCGGTGGGCTACGAGCAGTACTTC. Translated, it gives CASSLAVGYEQYF.

This clonotype has more than one count but fewer than ten. This rearrangement joins TRBV2 to TRBJ2-5, with D unclear. This CDR3 region has 13 residues. Trimming pared 8 bases from V and 5 bases from J, leaving 15 bases between. Germline CDR1 SNHLY, CDR2 FYNNEI. CDR3 in amino acids: CASSGNSGETQYF. CDR3 bases: TGTGCCAGCTCCGGAAACTCTGGGGAGACCCAGTACTTC.

In this sample, this clonotype turned up a few times. The chain couples TRBV28 to TRBJ2-3, with 8 positions matching TRBD2. V shed 5 bases and J 1 base; nucleotides not matched to a gene: 5. Germline-derived CDR1 and CDR2 are MDHEN and SYDVKM. CDR3 length equals 15 residues. The CDR3: CASSLTREGTDTQYF. The CDR3 nucleotides are TGTGCCAGCAGTCTAACGCGGGAGGGCACAGATACGCAGTATTTT.

This clonotype has only a few counts. This sequence joins TRBV9 and TRBJ2-2; D is unresolved. V was pared by 0 bases and J by 7 bases, with 7 bases between. The V gene's germline CDR1 is SGDLS and CDR2 YYNGEE. The CDR3 is made up of 13 amino acids. In DNA, the CDR3 is TGTGCCAGCAGCGTAGAGGGCGTCGGGGAGCTGTTTTTT. It translates to CASSVEGVGELFF.

V usage is TRBV4-1 and J usage is TRBJ1-1; D unresolved. This CDR3 contains 15 residues. Trimming removed 5 bases at V and 5 bases at J, with 18 bases between. The V gene's germline CDR1 is MGHRA and CDR2 YSYEKL. Here the CDR3 DNA reads TGCGCCAGCAGCGCAATCGAGGCCCCCGGGACTGAAGCTTTCTTT. Protein product: CASSAIEAPGTEAFF.

This chain uses TRBV6-5 with TRBJ2-2, with a weak D call TRBD1 (5 bases). The V and J ends lost 2 bases and 2 bases respectively, with 9 bases between them. Germline V gene sequence: CDR1 MNHEY, CDR2 SVGAGI. CDR3 length: 15 residues. CDR3 protein: CASSYLGVNTGELFF. The DNA of the CDR3 is TGTGCCAGCAGTTACCTAGGGGTAAACACCGGGGAGCTGTTTTTT.

This clonotype was seen at least ten times. The chain recombines TRBV20-1 with TRBJ2-1; D may be TRBD2 (6 bases). The V end was cut by 3 bases, the J end by 0 bases, with 12 bases between. The CDR3 length is 15 residues. Germline CDR1 is DFQATT and CDR2 is SNEGSKA (reference sequence). The DNA for the CDR3 is TGCAGTGCTAGTGAGCGGGCGAGCTCCTACAATGAGCAGTTCTTC. Amino acids: CSASERASSYNEQFF.

The CDR3 DNA reads TGTGCCAGCAGTTTGGGGGGCGCGACTGAAGCTTTCTTT. This translates into CASSLGGATEAFF. The chain links TRBV27 to TRBJ1-1; the D gene is possibly TRBD1 (6 bases). CDR3 length: 13 amino acids. Germline loops: CDR1 MNHEY, CDR2 SMNVEV (reference sequence). The ends were cut back, 3 bases at V and 5 bases at J, with 10 bases in the middle.

This clonotype was picked up many times. A junction boundary mismatches the germline segment, possibly from a read error. The chain joins TRBV2 to TRBJ1-1; D perhaps matches TRBD1 (5 bases). CDR3 length equals 14 residues. Germline V CDR1 and CDR2: SNHLY, FYNNEI. The CDR3 nucleotides read TGCGCCCGGCGGGGGAAAGTCGTGGACACTGAAGCTTTCTTT. This encodes CARRGKVVDTEAFF. Combining the CDR3 with reference TRBV2 and TRBJ1-1 gives the whole variable domain EPEVTQTPSHQVTQMGQEVILRCVPISNHLYFYWYRQILGQKVEFLVSFYNNEISEKSEIFDDQFSVERPDGSNFTLKIRSTKLEDSAMYFCARRGKVVDTEAFFGQGTRLTVV.

The gene calls are TRBV4-2 and TRBJ2-7, with 9 bases fitting TRBD1. Germline lookup yields CDR1 LGHNA and CDR2 YNFKEQ. Germline trimming cut 1 base from V and 2 bases from J; bases unmatched to any gene: 3. This CDR3 is built from 15 residues. For the CDR3, the DNA is TGTGCCAGCAGCCAAGTGGGGACAGGGCCCTACGAGCAGTACTTC. Amino acid sequence: CASSQVGTGPYEQYF.

This clonotype was detected once. The chain combines TRBV4-2 with TRBJ1-4; D uncertain. Germline V gene lookup returns CDR1 LGHNA and CDR2 YNFKEQ. This CDR3 contains 12 residues. V gave up 4 bases and J gave up 7 bases, with 7 bases separating them. The CDR3 is CASSRNGEKLFF. As DNA, the CDR3 is TGTGCCAGCAGCCGAAACGGTGAAAAACTGTTTTTT.

Only a few counts were recorded for this clonotype. The chain is built from TRBV28 and TRBJ2-5; 8 bases map to TRBD2. The ends lost 6 bases at V and 3 bases at J; junction bases unmatched: 9. Per germline, CDR1 MDHEN and CDR2 SYDVKM. The CDR3 runs 15 residues. The CDR3 sequence is CASSTPGGGKETQYF. The CDR3 nucleotides are TGTGCCAGCAGCACACCCGGGGGGGGAAAAGAGACCCAGTACTTC.

This clonotype has more than one count but fewer than ten. This sequence joins TRBV7-9 and TRBJ1-3; D gene uncertain. Trimming left V 4 bases short and J 0 bases short, with 16 bases between. Germline V CDR1 and CDR2: SEHNR, FQNEAQ (reference sequence). The CDR3 spans 17 residues. The CDR3 nucleotides are TGTGCCAGCAGCTCACCGCTCCGGAGCGCCTCTGGAAACACCATATATTTT. It codes for CASSSPLRSASGNTIYF. The full variable domain, its missing parts supplied by reference TRBV7-9 and TRBJ1-3, is DTGVSQNPRHKITKRGQNVTFRCDPISEHNRLYWYRQTLGQGPEFLTYFQNEAQLEKSRLLSDRFSAERPKGSFSTLEIQRTEQGDSAMYLCASSSPLRSASGNTIYFGEGSWLTVV.

The sample holds many counts of this clonotype. The chain uses TRBV6-2 or TRBV6-3 and TRBJ1-1; D remains unclear. The CDR3 is 13 residues long. The V end lost 2 bases, the J end lost 0 bases, and 4 bases lay between the germline ends. Germline V gene data show CDR1 as MNHEY and CDR2 as SVGEGT. The chain's CDR3 is CASSYRVNTEAFF. CDR3 DNA: TGTGCCAGCAGTTACAGGGTGAACACTGAAGCTTTCTTT.

J is TRBJ2-1 and V is TRBV2; TRBD2 is a possible D gene (6 bases). CDR3 length: 15 residues. Germline CDR1 is SNHLY and CDR2 is FYNNEI. Between the trimmed V and J ends, which lost 6 bases and 4 bases, there was a span of 16 bases. The DNA of the CDR3 is TGTGCCAGCAGAGGCGGGGCGGATCCTTACAATGAGCAGTTCTTC. Encoded protein: CASRGGADPYNEQFF.

This chain uses TRBV7-9 with TRBJ2-1, with D perhaps TRBD2 (6 bases). The ends were cut back, 1 base at V and 7 bases at J, with 14 bases in the middle. The CDR3 consists of 15 residues. The germline V gene has CDR1 SEHNR and CDR2 FQNEAQ (reference sequence). CDR3 residues: CASSLVRAGMNEQFF. CDR3 DNA sequence: TGTGCCAGCAGCTTAGTTCGGGCGGGGATGAATGAGCAGTTCTTC.

This clonotype was recorded many times. The rearrangement links TRBV12-3 or TRBV12-4 to TRBJ2-7; TRBD2 aligns across 7 bases. The CDR3 loop spans 15 amino acids. J was trimmed by 2 bases and V by 0 bases; bases with no gene match: 4. In DNA form, the CDR3 reads TGTGCCAGCAGTTTAGCCCTAGCGGTCCCCTACGAGCAGTACTTC. Residues: CASSLALAVPYEQYF.

The J gene is TRBJ2-2, the V gene TRBV7-9; the match to TRBD2 covers 7 bases. The V gene's germline CDR1 is SEHNR and CDR2 FQNEAQ (reference sequence). The CDR3 runs 17 residues. The ends lost 0 bases at V and 1 base at J; junction bases unmatched: 5. CDR3 amino acids: CASSLASGNLNTGELFF. The CDR3 nucleotides read TGTGCCAGCAGCTTAGCGAGCGGGAACCTGAACACCGGGGAGCTGTTTTTT. Full variable domain (outside the CDR3, taken from reference TRBV7-9 and TRBJ2-2): DTGVSQNPRHKITKRGQNVTFRCDPISEHNRLYWYRQTLGQGPEFLTYFQNEAQLEKSRLLSDRFSAERPKGSFSTLEIQRTEQGDSAMYLCASSLASGNLNTGELFFGEGSRLTVL.

The chain is built from TRBV6-4 and TRBJ2-2, with D maybe TRBD2 (6 bases). V was cut by 4 bases and J by 5 bases, with 11 bases left in between. CDR1 and CDR2 from the germline V gene are MRHNA and SNTAGT. The CDR3 covers 14 residues. CDR3 DNA: TGTGCCAGCAGTGCGCGGGGAGATACCGGGGAGCTGTTTTTT. Translated: CASSARGDTGELFF.

V usage is TRBV5-6 and J usage is TRBJ1-1; TRBD1 might be the D (6 bases). CDR1 and CDR2 (germline): SGHDT, YYEEEE. The CDR3 is 15 amino acids. Trimming removed 7 bases from V and 1 base from J, with 17 bases in between. The CDR3 loop reads CASGQTADWNTEAFF. The CDR3 bases are TGTGCCAGCGGACAGACCGCAGACTGGAACACTGAAGCTTTCTTT.

This clonotype was recorded many times. The rearrangement uses TRBV6-2 or TRBV6-3 and TRBJ1-1; possibly TRBD1 for D (6 bases). In germline, CDR1 is MNHEY, CDR2 SVGEGT. The V gene lost 6 bases and the J gene lost 1 base, with 12 bases spanning the gap. The CDR3 runs 14 residues. The CDR3 coding sequence is TGTGCCAGCAGATCCGGGACAAAGAACACTGAAGCTTTCTTT. It is translated as CASRSGTKNTEAFF.